This T cell receptor (beta chain) was profiled in a study of immune evolution from preneoplasia to lung adenocarcinoma. Concerning this clone itself: The target antigen is unknown.

TCRdb's table, derived via immunoSEQ multiplex PCR, lists solely in-frame clones and lacks some. The data show 5,800 or so clones, with 81% seen just once and approximately 10% held by the top ten. Findings of the study overall: Later-stage lesions seemingly showed higher T cell density and diversity than normal lung. Top clone frequencies peaked in normal lung, apparently declining through invasive adenocarcinoma.

The CDR3 totals 14 residues. In germline, CDR1 is SGDLS, CDR2 YYNGEE. Resections took place in Japan or China from about 2013 to 2017. H&E slides confirmed each diagnosis, reviewed by two pathologists independently. V is TRBV9 and J is TRBJ2-5; perhaps D is TRBD1 or TRBD2 (5 bases each). The end of the DNA aligns better with TRBJ2-7, so the J call may be wrong. The sequence was collected from a person aged 50-70 years with lung adenocarcinoma. Sequencing was performed on FFPE normal lung tissue adjacent to the tumor. Here the CDR3 DNA reads TGTGCCAGCAGCAACCGGGACGGTCCCTACGAGCAGTACTTC. It is translated as CASSNRDGPYEQYF.